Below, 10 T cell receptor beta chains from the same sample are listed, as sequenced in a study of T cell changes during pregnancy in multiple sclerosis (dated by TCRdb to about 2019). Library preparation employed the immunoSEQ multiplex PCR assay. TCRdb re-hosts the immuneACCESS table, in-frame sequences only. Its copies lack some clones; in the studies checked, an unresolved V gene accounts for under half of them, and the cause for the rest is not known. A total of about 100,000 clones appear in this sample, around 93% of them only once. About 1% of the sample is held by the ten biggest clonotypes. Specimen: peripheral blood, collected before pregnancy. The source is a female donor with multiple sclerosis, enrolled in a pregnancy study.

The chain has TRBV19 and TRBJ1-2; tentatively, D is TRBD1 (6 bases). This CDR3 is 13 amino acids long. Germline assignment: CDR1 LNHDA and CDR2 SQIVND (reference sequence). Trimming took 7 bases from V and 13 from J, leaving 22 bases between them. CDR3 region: CASTIPGQLKITF. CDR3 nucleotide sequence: TGTGCCAGTACCATCCCCGGACAGTTGAAAATCACCTTC.

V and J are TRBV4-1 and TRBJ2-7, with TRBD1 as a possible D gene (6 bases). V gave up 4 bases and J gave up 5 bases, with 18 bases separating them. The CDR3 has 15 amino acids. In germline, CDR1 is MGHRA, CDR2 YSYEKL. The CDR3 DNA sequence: TGCGCCAGCAGCCTAGAGGGACATTATGGGGACGAGCAGTACTTC. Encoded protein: CASSLEGHYGDEQYF.

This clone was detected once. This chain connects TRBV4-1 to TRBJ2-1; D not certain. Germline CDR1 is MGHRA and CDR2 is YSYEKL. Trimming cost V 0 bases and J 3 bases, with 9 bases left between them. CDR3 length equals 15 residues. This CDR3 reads CASSQDPGSYNEQFF. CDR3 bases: TGCGCCAGCAGCCAAGATCCAGGTAGCTACAATGAGCAGTTCTTC.

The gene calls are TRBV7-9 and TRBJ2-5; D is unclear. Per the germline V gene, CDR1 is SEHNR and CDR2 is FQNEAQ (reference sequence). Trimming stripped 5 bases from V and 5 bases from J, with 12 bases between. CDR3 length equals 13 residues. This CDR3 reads CASSPGPRETQYF. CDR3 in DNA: TGTGCCAGCAGCCCCGGCCCCAGGGAGACCCAGTACTTC.

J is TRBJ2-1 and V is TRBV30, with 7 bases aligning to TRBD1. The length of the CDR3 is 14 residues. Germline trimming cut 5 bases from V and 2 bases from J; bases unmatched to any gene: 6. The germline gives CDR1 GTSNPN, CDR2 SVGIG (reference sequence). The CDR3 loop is CAWVGQLTYNEQFF. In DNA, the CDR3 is TGTGCCTGGGTGGGACAGTTAACCTACAATGAGCAGTTCTTC.

CDR3 residues: CASSSLKGGVYIEQFF. CDR3 sequence (DNA): TGTGCCAGCAGCTCCCTTAAGGGAGGAGTATATATTGAGCAGTTCTTC. The rearrangement joins TRBV5-6 to TRBJ2-1; a weak D match, TRBD2 (6 bases). The germline gives CDR1 SGHDT, CDR2 YYEEEE. V was shortened by 3 bases and J by 9 bases, with 22 bases between the two germline ends. This CDR3 comprises 16 residues.

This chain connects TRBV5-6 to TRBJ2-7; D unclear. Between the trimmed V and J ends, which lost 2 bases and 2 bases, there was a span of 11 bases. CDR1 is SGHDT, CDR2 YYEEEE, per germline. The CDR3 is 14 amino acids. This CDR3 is CASSLSGRTYEQYF. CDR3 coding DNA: TGTGCCAGCAGCTTATCAGGCAGGACCTACGAGCAGTACTTC.

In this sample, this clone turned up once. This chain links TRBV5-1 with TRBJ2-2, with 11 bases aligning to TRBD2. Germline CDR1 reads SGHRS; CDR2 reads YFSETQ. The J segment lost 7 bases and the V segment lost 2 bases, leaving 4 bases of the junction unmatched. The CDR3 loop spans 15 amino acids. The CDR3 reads CASSLLAGVIGELFF. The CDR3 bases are TGCGCCAGCAGCTTACTAGCGGGAGTCATCGGGGAGCTGTTTTTT.

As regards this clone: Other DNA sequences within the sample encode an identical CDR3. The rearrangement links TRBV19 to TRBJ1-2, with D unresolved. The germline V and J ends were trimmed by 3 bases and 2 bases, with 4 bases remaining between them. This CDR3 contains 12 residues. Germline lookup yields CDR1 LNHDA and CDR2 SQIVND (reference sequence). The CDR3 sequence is CASSILNYGYTF. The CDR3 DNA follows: TGTGCCAGTAGTATTCTGAACTATGGCTACACCTTC. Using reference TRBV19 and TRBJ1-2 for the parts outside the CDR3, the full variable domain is DGGITQSPKYLFRKEGQNVTLSCEQNLNHDAMYWYRQDPGQGLRLIYYSQIVNDFQKGDIAEGYSVSREKKESFPLTVTSAQKNPTAFYLCASSILNYGYTFGSGTRLTVV.

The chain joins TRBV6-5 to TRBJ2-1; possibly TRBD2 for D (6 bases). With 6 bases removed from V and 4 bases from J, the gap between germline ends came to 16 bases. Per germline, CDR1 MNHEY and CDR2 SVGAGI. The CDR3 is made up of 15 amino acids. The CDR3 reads CASRFAGTPYNEQFF. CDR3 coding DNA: TGTGCCAGCAGATTCGCAGGGACTCCATACAATGAGCAGTTCTTC.